This T cell receptor (beta chain) was profiled in a study of T cells after yellow fever vaccination. General study points: The CD4 and CD8 compartments had a small share of their clonotypes in common.

MiXCR, run by TCRdb on the 5' RACE reads, gives a single entry per CDR3 protein. This sample has under 700,000 distinct CDR3 sequences, with roughly a sixth found just once. This clonotype was detected only a few times. No antigen is known for it. Germline loops: CDR1 SGHAT, CDR2 FQNNGV. The CDR3 runs 17 residues. Trimming removed 1 base from V and 1 base from J, with 15 bases in between. Sequenced material: PBMCs, taken more than 4 days after the first yellow fever vaccination. V is TRBV11-2 and J is TRBJ2-3; the D is unclear. The sequence was obtained from a man aged 18 to 30 who received the YFV17D yellow fever vaccine. CDR3 loop: CASSLVRGTQGTDTQYF. CDR3 nucleotides: TGTGCCAGCAGCTTAGTACGAGGTACTCAGGGCACAGATACGCAGTATTTT.